A selection of T cell receptor beta chains follows, all from one sample in a study of T-cell memory formation after mild COVID-19. TCRdb itself ran the 5' RACE reads through MiXCR, one entry per CDR3 protein. The repertoire has 400,000 to 450,000 distinct CDR3 sequences, more than 15% of them found once; the top ten carry 20% to 25%. Sequenced sample: PBMCs or a T cell subset sorted from them (not recorded which). The receptors come from a man aged 18 to 29 who had mild COVID-19 (a few samples of this study predate the infection). Cell type and time point are not known. CDR3s include the opening cysteine and the closing phenylalanine or tryptophan.

v_call,j_call,cdr3_aa
TRBV5-6,TRBJ1-2,CASRLEQGFGYTF
TRBV27,TRBJ1-1,CASSSWTGLNTEAFF
TRBV6-6,TRBJ1-1,CASSPHRASNTEAFF
TRBV20-1,TRBJ2-7,CSPAAGHEQYF
TRBV7-2,TRBJ1-6,CASTLQSGYNSPLHF
TRBV7-9,TRBJ2-3,CASSLLDRPHTDTQYF
TRBV3-1,TRBJ2-3,CASRRAGRTDTQYF
TRBV5-1,TRBJ2-3,CASSLALAGFTDTQYF
TRBV10-3,TRBJ2-3,CAISEEDPADTQYF
TRBV7-2,TRBJ2-3,CASSLVAGGPDTQYF
TRBV7-2,TRBJ2-7,CASSLELEQYF
TRBV7-9,TRBJ1-6,CASSLAPRGRETSPLHF
TRBV2,TRBJ1-1,CASSGAFEAFF
TRBV6-5,TRBJ1-1,CASSYASGAITEAFF
TRBV12-3/TRBV12-4,TRBJ1-1,CASSRYTEAFF
TRBV4-2,TRBJ2-1,CASSTTSLEQFF
TRBV7-6,TRBJ2-3,CASSSQVRTGEDTQYF
TRBV11-2,TRBJ2-1,CASSADRYNEQFF
TRBV5-1,TRBJ2-3,CASSFQAGPDTQYF
TRBV6-5,TRBJ1-5,CASSYSGGGNQPQHF
TRBV5-1,TRBJ2-3,CASRYNFPTADTQYF
TRBV27,TRBJ2-2,CASSFGGNTGELFF
TRBV9,TRBJ2-5,CASSQDRGMEETQYF
TRBV6-6,TRBJ2-5,CASRSLTSGGETQYF
TRBV4-3,TRBJ2-6,CASSQLRARLLEYSGANVLTF
TRBV7-8,TRBJ2-1,CASSLRAGRGNEQFF
TRBV29-1,TRBJ1-3,CSVVDWDRLTLGNTIYF
TRBV28,TRBJ2-6,CASHSSSGANVLTF
TRBV7-9,TRBJ2-7,CASGRGRETYEQYF
TRBV7-2,TRBJ1-3,CASSFMLGGSGNTIYF
TRBV4-1,TRBJ2-5,CASSQGSIYQETQYF
TRBV6-6,TRBJ2-4,CASRRDSQNIQYF
TRBV20-1,TRBJ2-5,CSSSLQTQYF
TRBV20-1,TRBJ1-2,CSAVTGTGGGYGYTF
TRBV12-3/TRBV12-4,TRBJ2-3,CASRDFVTDTQYF
TRBV12-3/TRBV12-4,TRBJ1-6,CASTVGQQINSPLHF
TRBV7-3,TRBJ1-1,CASSPSGVGTEAFF
TRBV5-1,TRBJ1-5,CASSLDPQGTSNQPQHF
TRBV6-2/TRBV6-3,TRBJ1-2,CASSYWGDYGYTF
TRBV12-3/TRBV12-4,TRBJ1-5,CASTWGGGQPQHF
TRBV18,TRBJ1-1,CASSAGLYTEAFF
TRBV6-5,TRBJ1-4,CASSSGQGVSNEKLFF
TRBV7-2,TRBJ2-3,CASSSYGDTQYF
TRBV25-1,TRBJ2-2,CASSESGGGELFF
TRBV5-1,TRBJ2-6,CASTGTGDSGANVLTF
TRBV20-1,TRBJ2-2,CSARDLKRPGELFF
TRBV7-9,TRBJ1-2,CASSTSPDNYGYTF
TRBV13,TRBJ2-3,CASSLERGEGGTQYF
TRBV7-6,TRBJ2-7,CASSLTGDYEQYF